Below, 20 T cell receptor beta chains from the same sample are listed, as sequenced in a study of control samples from healthy donors and cancer patients. Clones were sequenced by immunoSEQ multiplex PCR, and TCRdb holds only the in-frame ones, with some missing. The sample carries under 80,000 clones, 90% to 95% recorded once. The sequenced material came from PBMCs. Receptor source: a woman in her thirties or forties with lung cancer.

This sequence joins TRBV5-1 and TRBJ2-1; D is possibly TRBD1 (6 bases). In germline, CDR1 is SGHRS, CDR2 YFSETQ. The CDR3 contains 14 residues. Trimming left V 0 bases short and J 6 bases short, with 10 bases between. CDR3 residues: CASSLGQDVNEQFF. CDR3 coding DNA: TGCGCCAGCAGCTTGGGACAGGACGTCAATGAGCAGTTCTTC.

The chain links TRBV12-3 or TRBV12-4 to TRBJ1-5; TRBD1 agrees at 8 bases. CDR3 size: 13 residues. Trimming at V came to 6 bases and at J to 5 bases, leaving 3 bases not matched to a gene. The DNA of the CDR3 is TGTGCCAGCAGGGGACAGGAACATCAGCCCCAGCATTTT. Its translation is CASRGQEHQPQHF.

The chain recombines TRBV30 with TRBJ1-4; no reliable D call. Germline loops: CDR1 GTSNPN, CDR2 SVGIG (reference sequence). CDR3 length equals 14 residues. Trimming cost V 0 bases and J 5 bases, with 10 bases left between them. In DNA form, the CDR3 reads TGTGCCTGGAGTGTATTGGGTGGCAATGAAAAACTGTTTTTT. Protein sequence: CAWSVLGGNEKLFF.

In this sample, this clone turned up a few times. The V and J genes are TRBV7-2 and TRBJ1-6; 8 positions agree with TRBD1. The CDR3 is 15 residues long. V lost 5 bases to trimming and J lost 8 bases; unmatched junction nucleotides: 8. Germline V CDR1 and CDR2: SGHTA, FQGNSA. The CDR3 DNA reads as TGTGCCAGCAGCCCCTGGACAGGGAGTGATTCACCCCTCCACTTT. It translates to CASSPWTGSDSPLHF. Full variable domain (missing parts from reference TRBV7-2 and TRBJ1-6): GAGVSQSPSNKVTEKGKDVELRCDPISGHTALYWYRQSLGQGLEFLIYFQGNSAPDKSGLPSDRFSAERTGGSVSTLTIQRTQQEDSAVYLCASSPWTGSDSPLHFGNGTRLTVT.

This clone has only one observation. The chain uses TRBV2 and TRBJ2-6; a possible D gene is TRBD2 (6 bases). Trimming removed 11 bases at V and 4 bases at J, with 18 bases between. The CDR3 is 15 residues long. The germline gives CDR1 SNHLY, CDR2 FYNNEI. CDR3 region: CASDPRAGGANVLTF. Written as DNA, the CDR3 is TGTGCCTCGGACCCCCGTGCGGGAGGGGCCAACGTCCTGACTTTC.

This clone was recorded once. This chain links TRBV7-9 with TRBJ2-1; D possibly uses TRBD1 or TRBD2 (5 bases each). Germline V gene sequence: CDR1 SEHNR, CDR2 FQNEAQ (reference sequence). The V and J ends lost 4 bases and 0 bases respectively, with 10 bases between them. The length of the CDR3 is 15 residues. CDR3 residues: CASSSGTSSYNEQFF. The CDR3 DNA reads as TGTGCCAGCAGCTCCGGGACGAGCTCCTACAATGAGCAGTTCTTC.

The chain carries TRBV3-1 (or the pseudogene TRBV3-2) and TRBJ1-1; no definite D call. The germline V gene has CDR1 LGHDT and CDR2 YNNKEL (reference sequence). V was shortened by 1 base and J by 1 base, with 7 bases between the two germline ends. The CDR3 spans 14 residues. The CDR3 spells CASSQVEGNTEAFF. The CDR3 DNA sequence: TGTGCCAGCAGCCAAGTTGAGGGGAACACTGAAGCTTTCTTT.

V usage is TRBV30 and J usage is TRBJ2-7, with D perhaps given as TRBD1 or TRBD2 (5 bases each). This CDR3 spans 16 amino acids. The germline V gene has CDR1 GTSNPN and CDR2 SVGIG (reference sequence). The germline V and J ends were trimmed by 2 bases and 3 bases, with 20 bases remaining between them. The DNA for the CDR3 is TGTGCCTGGAGTTCAATCCTACGGGGCGAAGGCTACGAGCAGTACTTC. It is translated as CAWSSILRGEGYEQYF.

With regard to this clone: The junction departs from the called germline gene at one end, perhaps through a read error. The genes are TRBV24-1 and TRBJ2-1; the match to TRBD2 covers 7 bases. Germline V CDR1 and CDR2: KGHDR, SFDVKD. The CDR3 contains 13 residues. The CDR3 DNA is TGTGCCACCAGTGTTTTGGACGGGAGGAAAATGTTCTTC. It is translated as CATSVLDGRKMFF.

The chain recombines TRBV3-1 (or the pseudogene TRBV3-2) with TRBJ1-1; no definite D call. Between the trimmed V and J ends, which lost 1 base and 0 bases, there was a span of 12 bases. CDR3 size: 16 residues. From germline, CDR1 is LGHDT and CDR2 YNNKEL (reference sequence). This CDR3 is CASSQVLRKMNTEAFF. The CDR3 region has the DNA TGTGCCAGCAGCCAAGTTTTAAGGAAAATGAACACTGAAGCTTTCTTT.

This sequence joins TRBV12-3 or TRBV12-4 and TRBJ1-5; 7 positions agree with TRBD1. With V trimmed by 6 bases and J by 4 bases, 3 bases remained unmatched. This CDR3 has 13 amino acids. CDR3 DNA: TGTGCCAGCAGCAAGACAGGGAATCAGCCCCAGCATTTT. It specifies CASSKTGNQPQHF.

The CDR3: CASRATGTDGYTF. The DNA of the CDR3 is TGTGCCAGTCGGGCCACAGGGACGGACGGCTACACCTTC. This rearrangement joins TRBV27 to TRBJ1-2; possibly TRBD1 for D (6 bases). Germline loops: CDR1 MNHEY, CDR2 SMNVEV (reference sequence). The CDR3 extends over 13 amino acids. V was trimmed by 9 bases and J by 8 bases, leaving 19 bases between them.

This clone was seen a few times. V is TRBV2 and J is TRBJ1-5; the D gene is possibly TRBD1 (5 bases). The CDR3 covers 11 residues. Deletions cut 8 bases from V and 4 bases from J, with 6 bases between. CDR1 is SNHLY and CDR2 is FYNNEI in the germline V gene. DNA for the CDR3: TGTGCCAGCGGGACGAATCAGCCCCAGCATTTT. Amino acid sequence: CASGTNQPQHF. The variable domain in full, completed from reference TRBV2 and TRBJ1-5, reads EPEVTQTPSHQVTQMGQEVILRCVPISNHLYFYWYRQILGQKVEFLVSFYNNEISEKSEIFDDQFSVERPDGSNFTLKIRSTKLEDSAMYFCASGTNQPQHFGDGTRLSIL.

The gene calls are TRBV18 and TRBJ1-6; a weak D match, TRBD1 (5 bases). There are 15 residues in the CDR3. The V gene's germline CDR1 is KGHSH and CDR2 LQKENI. V lost 1 base and J lost 5, with 9 bases in between. CDR3 loop: CASSPQQGDNSPLHF. Here the CDR3 DNA reads TGTGCCAGCTCACCACAGCAGGGAGATAATTCACCCCTCCACTTT.

The gene calls are TRBV12-3 or TRBV12-4 and TRBJ2-7; D remains ambiguous. This CDR3 is built from 12 residues. Between the trimmed V and J ends, which lost 3 bases and 3 bases, there was a span of 6 bases. The CDR3 nucleotides read TGTGCCAGCAGTTTTATCGGCTACGAGCAGTACTTC. Its translation is CASSFIGYEQYF.

This clone showed up just once. CDR3 protein: CASSLLGGVGIYGYTF. The CDR3 nucleotides read TGTGCCAGCAGTTTATTGGGAGGGGTTGGAATCTATGGCTACACCTTC. This sequence joins TRBV27 and TRBJ1-2; maybe TRBD1 (5 bases). The CDR3 totals 16 residues. Trimming stripped 1 base from V and 4 bases from J, with 16 bases between. The germline V gene has CDR1 MNHEY and CDR2 SMNVEV (reference sequence).

This clone was seen only once. The chain recombines TRBV2 with TRBJ2-6, with D possibly TRBD2 on 5 matching bases. The V gene's germline CDR1 is SNHLY and CDR2 FYNNEI. CDR3 length: 16 amino acids. Deletions cut 2 bases from V and 0 bases from J, with 8 bases between. Here the CDR3 reads CASSESGPSGANVLTF. The CDR3 coding sequence is TGTGCCAGCAGTGAAAGCGGACCCTCTGGGGCCAACGTCCTGACTTTC.

V is TRBV5-1 and J is TRBJ2-5; 7 nucleotides agree with TRBD2. Germline trimming cut 0 bases from V and 5 bases from J; bases unmatched to any gene: 7. This CDR3 region has 15 residues. CDR1 and CDR2 from the germline V gene are SGHRS and YFSETQ. In nucleotides, the CDR3 is TGCGCCAGCAGCTTGGAAGGACTAGAGTCGGAGACCCAGTACTTC. Translation gives CASSLEGLESETQYF.

CDR3 loop: CASSQDSSTDTQYF. CDR3 nucleotide sequence: TGTGCCAGTAGTCAGGACAGCAGCACAGATACGCAGTATTTT. The chain combines TRBV19 with TRBJ2-3, with D maybe TRBD1 (6 bases). This CDR3 is 14 amino acids long. Trimming shortened V by 5 bases and J by 0 bases, and 9 bases separated the two germline ends. Germline CDR1 reads LNHDA; CDR2 reads SQIVND (reference sequence).

The rearrangement joins TRBV5-5 to TRBJ1-2; D is unclear. The CDR3 totals 13 residues. From germline, CDR1 is SGHKS and CDR2 YYEKEE (reference sequence). Trimming removed 0 bases from V and 4 bases from J, with 7 bases in between. CDR3 DNA: TGTGCCAGCAGCTTGGACACATTCTATGGCTACACCTTC. It codes for CASSLDTFYGYTF.